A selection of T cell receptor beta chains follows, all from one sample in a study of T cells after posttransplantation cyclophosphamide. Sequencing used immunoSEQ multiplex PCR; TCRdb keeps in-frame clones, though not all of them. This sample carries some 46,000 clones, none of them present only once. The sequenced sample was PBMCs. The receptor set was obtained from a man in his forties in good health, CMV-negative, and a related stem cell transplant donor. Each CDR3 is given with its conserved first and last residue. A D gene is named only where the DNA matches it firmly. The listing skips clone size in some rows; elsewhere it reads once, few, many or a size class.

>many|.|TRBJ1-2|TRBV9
CASSEGVAGRSNYGYTF
TGTGCCAGCAGCGAGGGGGTGGCAGGCAGATCTAACTATGGCTACACCTTC
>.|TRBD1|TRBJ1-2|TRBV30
CAWRGGGIYGYTF
TGTGCCTGGAGAGGGGGCGGGATCTATGGCTACACCTTC
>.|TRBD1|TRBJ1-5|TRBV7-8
CASSLARGGGPNQPQHF
TGTGCCAGCAGCTTAGCGCGAGGAGGGGGCCCCAATCAGCCCCAGCATTTT
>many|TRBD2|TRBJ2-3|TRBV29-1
CSVDVTSGGTDTQYF
TGCAGCGTTGACGTGACTAGCGGGGGTACGGATACGCAGTATTTT
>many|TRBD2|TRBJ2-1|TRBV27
CASRGLAGVNEQFF
TGTGCCAGCAGAGGACTAGCGGGAGTGAATGAGCAGTTCTTC
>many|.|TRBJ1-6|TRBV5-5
CASSLSTGDYNSPLHF
TGTGCCAGCAGCTTATCAACAGGAGACTATAATTCACCCCTCCACTTT
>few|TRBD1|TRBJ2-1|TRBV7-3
CASSPRQGPRDEQFF
TGTGCCAGCAGCCCACGACAGGGACCTCGGGATGAGCAGTTCTTC
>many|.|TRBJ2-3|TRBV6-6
CASSYWYSDTQYF
TGTGCCAGCAGTTACTGGTACTCAGATACGCAGTATTTT
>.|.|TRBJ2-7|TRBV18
CASSPPQGTYEQYF
TGTGCCAGCTCACCACCTCAGGGGACCTACGAGCAGTACTTC
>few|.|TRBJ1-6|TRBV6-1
CASTGGDSSPLHF
TGTGCCAGCACAGGAGGTGATTCTTCACCCCTCCACTTT
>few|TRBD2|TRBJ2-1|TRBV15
CATSRTAGSSYNEQFF
TGTGCCACCAGCAGGACAGCGGGAAGCTCCTACAATGAGCAGTTCTTC
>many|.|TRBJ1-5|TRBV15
CATSRGASQPQHF
TGTGCCACCAGCAGAGGGGCGAGCCAGCCCCAGCATTTT
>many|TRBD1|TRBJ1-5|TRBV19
CASTAGQGGQPQHF
TGTGCCAGTACTGCTGGACAGGGAGGTCAGCCCCAGCATTTT
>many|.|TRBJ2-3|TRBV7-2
CASSLLDYPTDTQYF
TGTGCCAGCAGCTTATTGGACTACCCTACAGATACGCAGTATTTT
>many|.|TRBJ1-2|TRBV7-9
CASSLAGGLSYTF
TGTGCCAGCAGCTTAGCGGGGGGACTATCCTACACCTTC
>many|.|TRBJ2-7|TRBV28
CASSLVQHSYEQYF
TGTGCCAGCAGTTTAGTACAGCACTCCTACGAGCAGTACTTC
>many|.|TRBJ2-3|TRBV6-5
CASSYRTSSADTQYF
TGTGCCAGCAGTTATAGAACTAGCTCGGCAGATACGCAGTATTTT
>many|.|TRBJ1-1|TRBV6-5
CASSYYGGADTEAFF
TGTGCCAGCAGTTACTACGGGGGGGCAGACACTGAAGCTTTCTTT
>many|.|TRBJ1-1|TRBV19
CASSIGAREGTEAFF
TGTGCCAGTAGTATAGGAGCAAGGGAGGGCACTGAAGCTTTCTTT
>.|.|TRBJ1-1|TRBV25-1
CASSEFGGWSTEAFF
TGTGCCAGCAGTGAATTTGGAGGTTGGAGCACTGAAGCTTTCTTT
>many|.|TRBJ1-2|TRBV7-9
CASTRGYGYTF
TGTGCCAGCACCCGAGGCTATGGCTACACCTTC
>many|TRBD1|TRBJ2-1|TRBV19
CASSSQGAYNEQFF
TGTGCCAGTAGTAGCCAGGGGGCCTACAATGAGCAGTTCTTC
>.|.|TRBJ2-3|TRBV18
CASSPQAPDTQYF
TGTGCCAGCTCACCACAAGCGCCAGATACGCAGTATTTT
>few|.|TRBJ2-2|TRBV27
CASSLVEGATGELFF
TGTGCCAGCAGTTTAGTTGAGGGAGCCACCGGGGAGCTGTTTTTT
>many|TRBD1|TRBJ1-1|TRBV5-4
CASSVTGTGLTEAFF
TGTGCCAGCAGCGTTACCGGGACAGGGCTCACTGAAGCTTTCTTT
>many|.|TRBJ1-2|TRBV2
CASSVFEGVNGYTF
TGTGCCAGCAGTGTTTTTGAGGGGGTAAATGGCTACACCTTC
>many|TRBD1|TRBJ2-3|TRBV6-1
CASSLTGERYTQYF
TGTGCCAGCAGCCTGACAGGGGAGCGTTATACGCAGTATTTT
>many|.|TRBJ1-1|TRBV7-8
CASSLEARMNTEAFF
TGTGCCAGCAGCTTAGAAGCCAGGATGAACACTGAAGCTTTCTTT
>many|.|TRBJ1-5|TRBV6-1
CASSELGGNQPQHF
TGTGCCAGCAGTGAATTGGGGGGTAATCAGCCCCAGCATTTT
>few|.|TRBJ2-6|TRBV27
CASSLRMRGTGANVLTF
TGTGCCAGCAGTTTAAGAATGAGGGGGACTGGGGCCAACGTCCTGACTTTC
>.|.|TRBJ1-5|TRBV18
CASSRGDSNQPQHF
TGTGCCAGCTCACGGGGGGATAGCAATCAGCCCCAGCATTTT
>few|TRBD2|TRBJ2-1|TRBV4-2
CASSQGAGVTYNEQFF
TGTGCCAGCAGCCAAGGAGCGGGAGTTACCTACAATGAGCAGTTCTTC